The 26 T cell receptor beta chains below come from one sample, sequenced in a study of blood T cell repertoires in COVID-19 (TCRdb year 2020). Libraries were made using the immunoSEQ multiplex PCR assay. In its TCRdb copy, this immuneACCESS table keeps in-frame sequences only and misses some clones. Where compared with another copy, unresolved V genes explain less than half of these, and the others have no known cause. The sample table holds approximately 400,000 clones, of which more than 75% were seen once. The ten largest clonotypes hold around 1.3% of the sample. The sample consisted of PBMCs or T cells enriched from blood (not recorded which). Source of these receptors: a man in his thirties or forties who had recovered from COVID-19.

This clone was found once. The germline gene is not matched at one end of the junction; a read error may be the cause. The chain has TRBV7-9 and TRBJ2-2, with TRBD1 identical over 11 bases. Germline V gene data show CDR1 as SEHNR and CDR2 as FQNEAQ (reference sequence). This CDR3 has 17 residues. The CDR3 loop is CASRLGTGGENTGELFF. The DNA for the CDR3 is TGTGCCAGCAGATTAGGGACAGGGGGAGAGAACACCGGGGAGCTGTTTTTT.

The chain is built from TRBV30 and TRBJ1-4; D is undetermined. V lost 0 bases to trimming and J lost 0 bases, with 8 bases between them. CDR1 is GTSNPN and CDR2 is SVGIG in the germline V gene (reference sequence). CDR3 size: 15 residues. The CDR3 nucleotides read TGTGCCTGGAGTGTGTTGCAGACAACTAATGAAAAACTGTTTTTT. Amino acids: CAWSVLQTTNEKLFF.

V gene TRBV6-5 combines with J gene TRBJ1-1; D possibly corresponds to TRBD1 (6 bases). Germline loops: CDR1 MNHEY, CDR2 SVGAGI. Between the trimmed V and J ends, which lost 2 bases and 5 bases, there was a span of 15 bases. This CDR3 spans 15 amino acids. CDR3 amino acids: CASSYQAGGGTEAFF. The CDR3 DNA is TGTGCCAGCAGTTACCAGGCGGGAGGGGGTACTGAAGCTTTCTTT.

The chain carries TRBV6-5 and TRBJ2-7; 7 bases map to TRBD1. The CDR3 covers 13 residues. Germline CDR1 MNHEY, CDR2 SVGAGI. V was clipped by 8 bases and J by 6 bases; unmatched bases: 10. CDR3 in amino acids: CASRAGGSVEQYF. The CDR3 DNA reads as TGTGCCAGCCGAGCAGGGGGTTCCGTCGAGCAGTACTTC.

V gene TRBV7-9 combines with J gene TRBJ1-2; no reliable D call. CDR1 is SEHNR, CDR2 FQNEAQ, per germline (reference sequence). Trimming removed 10 bases at V and 4 bases at J, with 16 bases between. The CDR3 runs 13 residues. CDR3 protein: CATGSQRPYGYTF. CDR3 bases: TGTGCCACCGGGAGTCAGAGACCCTATGGCTACACCTTC.

This sequence joins TRBV7-9 and TRBJ1-4; TRBD1 might be the D (6 bases). The length of the CDR3 is 14 residues. V lost 6 bases to trimming and J lost 0 bases, with 8 bases between them. Germline V gene data show CDR1 as SEHNR and CDR2 as FQNEAQ (reference sequence). The CDR3: CASRSGATNEKLFF. The CDR3 nucleotides read TGTGCCAGCAGATCAGGGGCAACTAATGAAAAACTGTTTTTT. The variable domain in full, with the rest retrieved from reference TRBV7-9 and TRBJ1-4, is DTGVSQNPRHKITKRGQNVTFRCDPISEHNRLYWYRQTLGQGPEFLTYFQNEAQLEKSRLLSDRFSAERPKGSFSTLEIQRTEQGDSAMYLCASRSGATNEKLFFGSGTQLSVL.

This chain uses TRBV25-1 with TRBJ1-6; weak D call: TRBD1 (6 bases). V was pared by 2 bases and J by 6 bases, with 14 bases between. The germline CDR1 and CDR2 sequences are MGHDK and SYGVNS. The CDR3 covers 16 residues. The CDR3 DNA sequence: TGTGCCAGCAGTGAAGAGAATATCAGGGGTAATTCACCCCTCCACTTT. This translates into CASSEENIRGNSPLHF.

The CDR3: CASSEASGSYGYTF. DNA for the CDR3: TGTGCCAGCAGTGAGGCATCCGGGAGCTATGGCTACACCTTC. The V gene is TRBV9, the J gene TRBJ1-2; D is undetermined. The CDR3 sequence is 14 residues long. The germline V and J ends were trimmed by 5 bases and 4 bases, with 15 bases remaining between them. The germline V gene encodes CDR1 SGDLS and CDR2 YYNGEE.

CDR3 residues: CASGGQGAETQYF. The CDR3 nucleotides are TGTGCCAGCGGGGGACAGGGGGCTGAGACCCAGTACTTC. This chain joins TRBV6-5 and TRBJ2-5; 12 nucleotides align to TRBD1. V trimming: 8 bases; J trimming: 5 bases; junction bases outside the gene matches: 3. Germline CDR1 is MNHEY and CDR2 is SVGAGI. This CDR3 has 13 amino acids.

In nucleotides, the CDR3 is TGTGCCAGCAGCTTCTCAGCGGGGGGCCCCAATGAGCAGTTCTTC. This gives the protein CASSFSAGGPNEQFF. The chain employs TRBV7-2 and TRBJ2-1; 9 bases map to TRBD2. The CDR3 is 15 residues long. V lost 3 bases and J lost 6; bases outside the gene matches: 6. Germline assignment: CDR1 SGHTA and CDR2 FQGNSA.

The gene calls are TRBV29-1 and TRBJ2-7, with 7 bases fitting TRBD1. The germline gives CDR1 SQVTM, CDR2 ANQGSEA. J gave up 3 bases and V 6 bases, and 8 bases lay outside the gene matches. The CDR3 runs to 13 residues. CDR3 bases: TGCAGCGTAAATACAGGGGCCAACTACGAGCAGTACTTC. Its translation is CSVNTGANYEQYF.

The CDR3 is CASSAGTGDNQPQHF. DNA for the CDR3: TGCGCCAGCAGTGCCGGGACAGGGGACAATCAGCCCCAGCATTTT. The rearrangement links TRBV10-1 to TRBJ1-5, with 10 nucleotides matching TRBD1. The CDR3 is 15 amino acids. Per germline, CDR1 WNHNN and CDR2 SYGVQD (reference sequence). The ends lost 4 bases at V and 3 bases at J; junction bases unmatched: 3.

Only one count was recorded for this clone. The chain links TRBV6-5 to TRBJ1-1, with D hard to call. The germline CDR1 and CDR2 sequences are MNHEY and SVGAGI. This CDR3 is built from 14 residues. Trimming pared 1 base from V and 2 bases from J, leaving 8 bases between. In DNA, the CDR3 is TGTGCCAGCAGTTACTTTCAGGCCAACACTGAAGCTTTCTTT. It translates to CASSYFQANTEAFF.

This chain uses TRBV21-1 with TRBJ1-2; the table gives TRBD1 as D, unverified against the DNA. TRBV21-1 is flagged as a pseudogene. The CDR3 totals 19 residues. As DNA, the CDR3 is TGTGCCAGCAGCAAAGCGCCGAGGGGACAGGGGGCAACTAACTATGGCTACACCTTC. It yields the protein CASSKAPRGQGATNYGYTF.

The V call is TRBV16, the J call TRBJ1-1; no definite D call. The CDR3 consists of 13 residues. V lost 4 bases and J lost 7, with 13 bases in between. CDR1 is KGHSY and CDR2 is FQNENV in the germline V gene. The CDR3 nucleotides are TGTGCCAGCAGCCTTCCCGTGAGGGTTGAAGCTTTCTTT. As protein: CASSLPVRVEAFF.

The rearrangement joins TRBV6-5 to TRBJ1-5, with D possibly TRBD1 on 5 matching bases. In germline, CDR1 is MNHEY, CDR2 SVGAGI. V was shortened by 7 bases and J by 4 bases, with 11 bases between the two germline ends. The CDR3 totals 13 residues. CDR3 loop: CASKKTENQPQHF. CDR3 in DNA: TGTGCCAGCAAAAAGACAGAAAATCAGCCCCAGCATTTT.

The chain combines TRBV9 with TRBJ1-6; D is ambiguous. The CDR3 is 13 amino acids. V dropped 5 bases and J dropped 6 bases, with 9 bases sitting between them. The germline gives CDR1 SGDLS, CDR2 YYNGEE. CDR3 region: CASRGGSNSPLHF. The CDR3 DNA sequence: TGTGCCAGCAGGGGAGGAAGTAATTCACCCCTCCACTTT.

This clone was detected a few times. This sequence joins TRBV30 and TRBJ1-2; 9 positions agree with TRBD1. The CDR3 runs 13 residues. V lost 4 bases and J lost 7; bases outside the gene matches: 7. Germline V lookup: CDR1 GTSNPN, CDR2 SVGIG (reference sequence). The CDR3 spells CAWNLDRGGGYTF. In DNA, the CDR3 is TGTGCCTGGAACTTAGACAGGGGGGGTGGCTACACCTTC.

Points on this clone: Different DNA sequences within this sample yield the same CDR3. The rearrangement uses TRBV2 and TRBJ2-1; 11 bases agree with TRBD1. The CDR3 sequence is 15 residues long. V lost 4 bases to trimming and J lost 3 bases; unmatched junction nucleotides: 2. Germline V CDR1 and CDR2: SNHLY, FYNNEI. The DNA for the CDR3 is TGTGCCAGCAGTGGGGACAGGGGGAGCTACAATGAGCAGTTCTTC. Amino acids: CASSGDRGSYNEQFF.

This sequence joins TRBV30 and TRBJ2-3; 16 bases line up with TRBD2. The CDR3 is made up of 14 amino acids. J gave up 4 bases and V 7 bases, and 2 bases lay outside the gene matches. The germline gives CDR1 GTSNPN, CDR2 SVGIG (reference sequence). The CDR3 DNA sequence: TGTGCCTCAGGGACTAGCGGGGGGGCAGATACGCAGTATTTT. It specifies CASGTSGGADTQYF.

The rearrangement joins TRBV2 to TRBJ2-6; D possibly corresponds to TRBD1 (5 bases). Germline values: CDR1 SNHLY, CDR2 FYNNEI. V lost 3 bases to trimming and J lost 0 bases, with 12 bases between them. The CDR3 consists of 17 residues. CDR3 protein: CASSDRVTVSGANVLTF. Written as DNA, the CDR3 is TGTGCCAGCAGTGACAGGGTAACGGTCTCTGGGGCCAACGTCCTGACTTTC.

The rearrangement joins TRBV11-2 to TRBJ2-7; TRBD2 matches 11 bases. The trim removed 4 bases at V and 3 bases at J, leaving 5 bases unmatched. Per the germline V gene, CDR1 is SGHAT and CDR2 is FQNNGV. The CDR3 is made up of 15 amino acids. The CDR3 bases are TGTGCCAGCAGCTCCCGACTAGCGGGAAACTACGAGCAGTACTTC. Translating it yields CASSSRLAGNYEQYF.

The chain uses TRBV4-2 and TRBJ2-3; TRBD1 matches 9 bases. J was trimmed by 4 bases and V by 5 bases; bases with no gene match: 7. This CDR3 contains 15 residues. The germline V gene encodes CDR1 LGHNA and CDR2 YNFKEQ. For the CDR3, the DNA is TGTGCCAGCAGCTCTCGACAGGGGGGCGCAGATACGCAGTATTTT. This translates into CASSSRQGGADTQYF.

The chain carries TRBV5-6 and TRBJ2-1; D perhaps matches TRBD2 (5 bases). CDR1 is SGHDT, CDR2 YYEEEE, per germline. The CDR3 is made up of 13 amino acids. The V gene lost 0 bases and the J gene lost 9 bases, with 10 bases spanning the gap. The DNA for the CDR3 is TGTGCCAGCAGCTTGGAGGCCGCGGGTGAGCAGTTCTTC. Translated, it gives CASSLEAAGEQFF.

This sequence joins TRBV4-1 and TRBJ2-7; D gene unclear. Trimming left V 0 bases short and J 3 bases short, with 15 bases between. The germline gives CDR1 MGHRA, CDR2 YSYEKL. The length of the CDR3 is 16 residues. CDR3 loop: CASSQDSLERSYEQYF. The CDR3 DNA reads as TGCGCCAGCAGCCAAGATAGTCTAGAAAGGAGCTACGAGCAGTACTTC.

The chain couples TRBV5-1 to TRBJ1-2, with 7 bases lining up with TRBD1. Looked up from germline, CDR1 is SGHRS and CDR2 is YFSETQ. V lost 3 bases to trimming and J lost 4 bases; unmatched junction nucleotides: 6. The CDR3 is 14 amino acids. CDR3 in DNA: TGCGCCAGCAGCTCGGGACAGTCACCCTATGGCTACACCTTC. Encoded protein: CASSSGQSPYGYTF.